The sequence of this T cell receptor beta chain was determined in a study of response to subunit inactivated influenza vaccine. TCRdb analysed the RT-PCR reads with MiXCR anew, one entry per CDR3 protein. This repertoire shows hundreds of thousands of distinct CDR3 sequences, over 9% found once; its top ten account for roughly 11%. J gave up 10 bases and V 3 bases, and 11 bases lay outside the gene matches. Germline CDR1 and CDR2: MGHDK and SYGVNS. CDR3 length: 15 amino acids. Another study also made use of these data, one on T cells expressing NK-cell markers. From that study: Generation of TCR beta cDNA was performed by 5'RACE template switching incorporating UMIs. Seven sequenced donors out of eight were HCMV-seropositive, one seronegative.

The sequencing used PBMCs from blood, collected on the day of vaccination. This receptor was obtained from a man between 45 and 60 years old who received an inactivated influenza vaccine. This chain connects TRBV25-1 to TRBJ2-2, with 7 bases lining up with TRBD1. CDR3 amino acids: CASSDQGTVNLELFF. Here the CDR3 DNA reads TGTGCCAGCAGTGACCAAGGGACAGTCAATTTGGAGCTGTTTTTT.